The present TCR beta chain was sequenced within a study of radiation and T cells in renal cell carcinoma. Time point given: blood 2 weeks post-SBRT. The treatment is: 15 Gy SBRT to primary tumor, nephrectomy 4 weeks later. Study-level points and caveats: Pretreatment tumor biopsies were lacking, so baseline clonotypes are unknown.

Method: immunoSEQ multiplex PCR; TCRdb's copy keeps in-frame clones and lacks some. This table has 100,000 to 150,000 clones, around 80% appearing once. To note about this clone: What it binds is not known.

Trimming at V came to 5 bases and at J to 7 bases, leaving 5 bases not matched to a gene. CDR1 is SNHLY and CDR2 is FYNNEI in the germline V gene. This CDR3 region has 12 residues. Sequencing was performed on blood, taken from a patient whose treatment included radiotherapy and nephrectomy. The rearrangement joins TRBV2 to TRBJ2-7, with 7 positions matching TRBD1. This receptor was identified in a man in his fifties or sixties with renal cell carcinoma. In nucleotides, the CDR3 is TGTGCCAGCAGTACCTACAGGGGAGAGCAGTACTTC. It specifies CASSTYRGEQYF.